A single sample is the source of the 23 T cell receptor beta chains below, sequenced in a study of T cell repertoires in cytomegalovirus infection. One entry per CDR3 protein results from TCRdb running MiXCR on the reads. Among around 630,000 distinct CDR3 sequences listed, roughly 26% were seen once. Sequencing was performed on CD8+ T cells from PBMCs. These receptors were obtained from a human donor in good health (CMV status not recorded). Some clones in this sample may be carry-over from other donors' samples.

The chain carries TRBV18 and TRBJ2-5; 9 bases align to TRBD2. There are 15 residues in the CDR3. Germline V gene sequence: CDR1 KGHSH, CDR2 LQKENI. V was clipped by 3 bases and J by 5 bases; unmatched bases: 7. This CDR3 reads CASSPRLAEGETQYF. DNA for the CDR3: TGTGCCAGCTCACCCCGACTAGCGGAAGGCGAGACCCAGTACTTC.

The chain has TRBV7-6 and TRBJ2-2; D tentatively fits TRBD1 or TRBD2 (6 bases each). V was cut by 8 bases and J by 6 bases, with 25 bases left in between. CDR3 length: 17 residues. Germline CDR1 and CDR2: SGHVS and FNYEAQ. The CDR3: CASGTLKGGTRAGELFF. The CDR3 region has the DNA TGTGCCAGCGGCACTCTGAAAGGGGGGACGAGAGCCGGGGAGCTGTTTTTT.

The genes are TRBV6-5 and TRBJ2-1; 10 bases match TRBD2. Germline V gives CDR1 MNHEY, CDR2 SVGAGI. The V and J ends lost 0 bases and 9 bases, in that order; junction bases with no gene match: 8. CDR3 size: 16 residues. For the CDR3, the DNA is TGTGCCAGCAGTTACTCCGGGACTAGCGTTTCATCTGAGCAGTTCTTC. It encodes CASSYSGTSVSSEQFF.

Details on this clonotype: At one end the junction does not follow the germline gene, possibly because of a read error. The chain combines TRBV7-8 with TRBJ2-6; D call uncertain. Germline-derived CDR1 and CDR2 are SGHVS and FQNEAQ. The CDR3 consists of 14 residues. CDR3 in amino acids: CVSIPYDGANVLTF. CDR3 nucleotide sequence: TGTGTCAGCATCCCGTATGATGGGGCCAACGTCCTGACTTTC.

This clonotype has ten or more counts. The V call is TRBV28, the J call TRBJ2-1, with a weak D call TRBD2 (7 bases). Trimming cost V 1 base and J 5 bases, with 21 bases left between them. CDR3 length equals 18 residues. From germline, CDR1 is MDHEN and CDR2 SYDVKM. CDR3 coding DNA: TGTGCCAGCAGTTTATCAACCGGGGGGCTTATTTTTAACAATGAGCAGTTCTTC. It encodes CASSLSTGGLIFNNEQFF.

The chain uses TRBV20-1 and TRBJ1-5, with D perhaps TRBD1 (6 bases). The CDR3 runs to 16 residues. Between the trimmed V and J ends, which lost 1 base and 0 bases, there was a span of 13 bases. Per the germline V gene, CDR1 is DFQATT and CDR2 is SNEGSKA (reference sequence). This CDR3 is CSARGGGFDSNQPQHF. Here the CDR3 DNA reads TGCAGTGCTAGAGGAGGGGGTTTTGATAGCAATCAGCCCCAGCATTTT.

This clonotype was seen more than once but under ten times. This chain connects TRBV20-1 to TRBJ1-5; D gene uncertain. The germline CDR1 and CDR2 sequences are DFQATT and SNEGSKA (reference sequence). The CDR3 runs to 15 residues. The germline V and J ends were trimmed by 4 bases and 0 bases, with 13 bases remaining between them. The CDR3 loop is CSATLKGYSNQPQHF. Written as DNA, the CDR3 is TGCAGTGCTACCCTGAAAGGGTATAGCAATCAGCCCCAGCATTTT.

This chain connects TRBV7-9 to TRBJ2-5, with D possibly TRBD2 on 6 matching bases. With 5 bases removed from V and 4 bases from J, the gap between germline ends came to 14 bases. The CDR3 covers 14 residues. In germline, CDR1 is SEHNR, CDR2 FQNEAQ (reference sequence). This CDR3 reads CASSHSRRGETQYF. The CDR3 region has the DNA TGTGCCAGCAGCCATTCTAGGCGGGGAGAGACCCAGTACTTC.

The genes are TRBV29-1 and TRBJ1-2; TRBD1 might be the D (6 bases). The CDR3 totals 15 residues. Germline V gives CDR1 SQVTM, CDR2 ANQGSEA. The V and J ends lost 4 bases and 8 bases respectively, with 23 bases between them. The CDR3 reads CSVVGGQSPSEGYTF. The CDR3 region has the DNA TGCAGCGTTGTGGGGGGCCAGAGTCCGAGTGAGGGCTACACCTTC. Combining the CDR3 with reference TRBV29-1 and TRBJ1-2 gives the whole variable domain SAVISQKPSRDICQRGTSLTIQCQVDSQVTMMFWYRQQPGQSLTLIATANQGSEATYESGFVIDKFPISRPNLTFSTLTVSNMSPEDSSIYLCSVVGGQSPSEGYTFGSGTRLTVV.

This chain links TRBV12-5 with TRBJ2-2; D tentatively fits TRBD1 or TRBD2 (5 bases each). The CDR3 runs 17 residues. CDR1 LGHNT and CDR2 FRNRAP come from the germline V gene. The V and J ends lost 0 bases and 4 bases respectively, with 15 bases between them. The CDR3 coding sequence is TGTGCTAGTGGTTTGGTACTGGGGGAGTTTAGCACCGGGGAGCTGTTTTTT. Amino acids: CASGLVLGEFSTGELFF. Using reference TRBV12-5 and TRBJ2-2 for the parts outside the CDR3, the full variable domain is DARVTQTPRHKVTEMGQEVTMRCQPILGHNTVFWYRQTMMQGLELLAYFRNRAPLDDSGMPKDRFSAEMPDATLATLKIQPSEPRDSAVYFCASGLVLGEFSTGELFFGEGSRLTVL.

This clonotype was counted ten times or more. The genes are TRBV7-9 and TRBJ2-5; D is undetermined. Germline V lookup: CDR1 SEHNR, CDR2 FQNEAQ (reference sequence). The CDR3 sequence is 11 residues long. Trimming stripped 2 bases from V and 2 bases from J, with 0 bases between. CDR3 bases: TGTGCCAGCAGCTTACAAGAGACCCAGTACTTC. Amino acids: CASSLQETQYF.

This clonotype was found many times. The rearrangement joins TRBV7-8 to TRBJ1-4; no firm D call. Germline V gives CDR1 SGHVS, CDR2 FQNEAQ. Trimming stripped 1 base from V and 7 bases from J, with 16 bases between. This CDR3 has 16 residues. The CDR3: CASSLGSGVRGEKLFF. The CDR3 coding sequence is TGTGCCAGCAGCTTAGGATCCGGAGTACGGGGTGAAAAACTGTTTTTT.

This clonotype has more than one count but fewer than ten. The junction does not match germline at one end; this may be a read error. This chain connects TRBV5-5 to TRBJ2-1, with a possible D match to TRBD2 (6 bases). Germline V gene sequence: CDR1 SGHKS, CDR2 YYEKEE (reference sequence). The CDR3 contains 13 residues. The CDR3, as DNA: TGTGTCAGCAGCTTGTCGGGAGCGGATGAGCAGTTCTTC. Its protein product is CVSSLSGADEQFF.

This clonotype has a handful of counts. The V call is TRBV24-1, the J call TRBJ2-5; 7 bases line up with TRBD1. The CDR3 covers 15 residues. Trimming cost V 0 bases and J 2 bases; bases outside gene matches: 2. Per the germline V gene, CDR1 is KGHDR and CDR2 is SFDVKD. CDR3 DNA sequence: TGTGCCACCAGTGATTTGCGGACAGGACAAGAGACCCAGTACTTC. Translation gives CATSDLRTGQETQYF.

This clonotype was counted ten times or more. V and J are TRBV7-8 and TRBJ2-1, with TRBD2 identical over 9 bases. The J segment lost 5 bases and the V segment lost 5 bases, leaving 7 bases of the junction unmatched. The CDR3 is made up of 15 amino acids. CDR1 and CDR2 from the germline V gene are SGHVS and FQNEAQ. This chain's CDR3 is CASSHLAGSNNEQFF. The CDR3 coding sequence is TGTGCCAGCAGCCACCTAGCGGGGAGCAACAATGAGCAGTTCTTC.

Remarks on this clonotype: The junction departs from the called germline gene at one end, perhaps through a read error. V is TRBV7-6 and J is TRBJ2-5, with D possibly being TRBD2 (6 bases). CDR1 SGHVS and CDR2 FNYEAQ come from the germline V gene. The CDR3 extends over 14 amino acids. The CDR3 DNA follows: TGTGCCAACAGCCCCGGGACTTCACAAGAGACCCGGTACTTC. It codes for CANSPGTSQETRYF.

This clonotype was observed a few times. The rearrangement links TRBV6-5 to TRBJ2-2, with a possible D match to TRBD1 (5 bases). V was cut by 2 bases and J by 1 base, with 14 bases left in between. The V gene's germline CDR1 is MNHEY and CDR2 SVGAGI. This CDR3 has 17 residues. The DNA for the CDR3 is TGTGCCAGCAGTTACGCCCTGGGGCAGCTGAACACCGGGGAGCTGTTTTTT. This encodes CASSYALGQLNTGELFF.

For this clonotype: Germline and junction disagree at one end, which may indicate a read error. The CDR3 DNA sequence: TGCGCCAGCAGCCTAAGGGGAGGGCCGCGGGCCAATGAGCAGCTCTTC. This codes for CASSLRGGPRANEQLF. The rearrangement joins TRBV4-3 to TRBJ2-1; 7 bases agree with TRBD2. Per germline, CDR1 LGHNA and CDR2 YSLEER. The CDR3 is made up of 16 amino acids.

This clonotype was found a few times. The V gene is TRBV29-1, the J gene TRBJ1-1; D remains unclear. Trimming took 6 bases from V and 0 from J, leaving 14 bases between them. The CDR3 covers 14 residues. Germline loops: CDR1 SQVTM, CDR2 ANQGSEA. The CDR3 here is CSVAGSFMNTEAFF. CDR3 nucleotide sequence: TGCAGCGTCGCTGGCTCCTTTATGAACACTGAAGCTTTCTTT.

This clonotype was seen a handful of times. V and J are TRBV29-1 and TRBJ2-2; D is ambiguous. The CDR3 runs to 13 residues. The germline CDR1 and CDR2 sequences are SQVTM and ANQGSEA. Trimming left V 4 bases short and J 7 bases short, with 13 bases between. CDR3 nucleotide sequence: TGCAGCGTTGGACCCTACGAGGACGGGGAGCTGTTTTTT. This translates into CSVGPYEDGELFF.

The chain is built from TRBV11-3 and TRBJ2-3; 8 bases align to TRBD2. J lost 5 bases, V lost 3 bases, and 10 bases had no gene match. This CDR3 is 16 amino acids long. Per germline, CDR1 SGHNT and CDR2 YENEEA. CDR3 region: CASSLESGGYIDTQYF. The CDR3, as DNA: TGTGCCAGCAGCTTGGAAAGCGGGGGCTACATAGATACGCAGTATTTT. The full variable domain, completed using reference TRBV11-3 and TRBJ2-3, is EAGVVQSPRYKIIEKKQPVAFWCNPISGHNTLYWYLQNLGQGPELLIRYENEEAVDDSQLPKDRFSAERLKGVDSTLKIQPAELGDSAVYLCASSLESGGYIDTQYFGPGTRLTVL.

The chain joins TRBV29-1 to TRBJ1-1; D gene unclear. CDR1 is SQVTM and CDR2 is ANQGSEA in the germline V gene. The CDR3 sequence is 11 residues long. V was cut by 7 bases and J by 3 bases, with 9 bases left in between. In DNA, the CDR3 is TGCAGCGCGGACGATGACACTGAAGCTTTCTTT. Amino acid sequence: CSADDDTEAFF.

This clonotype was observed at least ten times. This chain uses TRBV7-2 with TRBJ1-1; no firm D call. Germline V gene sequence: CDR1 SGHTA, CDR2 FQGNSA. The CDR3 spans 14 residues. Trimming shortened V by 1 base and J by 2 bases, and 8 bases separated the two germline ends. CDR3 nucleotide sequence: TGTGCCAGCAGCTTAGACATCCAAAACACTGAAGCTTTCTTT. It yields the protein CASSLDIQNTEAFF.